The 8 T cell receptor beta chains presented below share a single source sample, sequenced in a study of T cell repertoires in cytomegalovirus infection. Their antigens remain unidentified. TCRdb re-analysed the reads in MiXCR, keeping a single row per CDR3 protein. This table holds 700,000 to 850,000 distinct CDR3 sequences, about 31% found once. Source: cultured CD8+ T cells from PBMCs, taken from culture after CMV antigen stimulation. The receptors were gathered from a human donor in good health (CMV status not recorded). Some clones in this sample may be carry-over from other donors' samples.

This clonotype was counted ten times or more. J is TRBJ1-2 and V is TRBV7-6; tentatively, D is TRBD1 (5 bases). The ends were cut back, 5 bases at V and 5 bases at J, with 18 bases in the middle. The CDR3 is made up of 15 amino acids. The germline CDR1 and CDR2 sequences are SGHVS and FNYEAQ. The CDR3 DNA follows: TGTGCCAGCAGCCTCTACAGAGACAGTCCTTATGGCTACACCTTC. The encoded protein is CASSLYRDSPYGYTF.

This clonotype was seen a handful of times. The V call is TRBV19, the J call TRBJ2-7; D may be TRBD2 (6 bases). The CDR3 extends over 16 amino acids. The germline V gene encodes CDR1 LNHDA and CDR2 SQIVND (reference sequence). V shed 4 bases and J shed 1 base, with 17 bases lying between them. CDR3 loop: CASSRGPEGASYEQYF. CDR3 in DNA: TGTGCCAGTAGTAGGGGACCGGAGGGCGCTTCCTACGAGCAGTACTTC.

The table lists this clonotype with a few counts. The V gene is TRBV7-3, the J gene TRBJ2-5; D tentatively reads TRBD1 or TRBD2 (7 bases each). Germline assignment: CDR1 SGHTA and CDR2 FQGTGA. The CDR3 has 17 amino acids. V was clipped by 0 bases and J by 5 bases, with 19 bases between them. The CDR3 here is CASSLTGGDSAQETQYF. The CDR3 DNA follows: TGTGCCAGCAGCTTAACGGGAGGGGACAGTGCCCAGGAGACCCAGTACTTC. Variable domain in full (rest from reference TRBV7-3 and TRBJ2-5): GAGVSQTPSNKVTEKGKYVELRCDPISGHTALYWYRQSLGQGPEFLIYFQGTGAADDSGLPNDRFFAVRPEGSVSTLKIQRTERGDSAVYLCASSLTGGDSAQETQYFGPGTRLLVL.

In its sample, this clonotype was seen a few times. V is TRBV2 and J is TRBJ1-2; perhaps TRBD1 as D (5 bases). With 4 bases removed from V and 3 bases from J, the gap between germline ends came to 12 bases. The CDR3 has 14 residues. Per germline, CDR1 SNHLY and CDR2 FYNNEI. The CDR3 here is CASSGEGPHYGYTF. The DNA of the CDR3 is TGTGCCAGCAGTGGGGAGGGGCCCCACTATGGCTACACCTTC. Combining the CDR3 with reference TRBV2 and TRBJ1-2 gives the whole variable domain EPEVTQTPSHQVTQMGQEVILRCVPISNHLYFYWYRQILGQKVEFLVSFYNNEISEKSEIFDDQFSVERPDGSNFTLKIRSTKLEDSAMYFCASSGEGPHYGYTFGSGTRLTVV.

As to this clonotype: An end of the junction does not agree with germline; a read error may underlie this. The chain joins TRBV7-7 to TRBJ2-5; 8 bases match TRBD2. CDR3 size: 13 residues. Germline CDR1 reads SSHAT; CDR2 reads FNYEAQ (reference sequence). For the CDR3, the DNA is TGTGCTAGCAGTGGGACTAGTGCGGAGACCCAGTACTTC. Translation: CASSGTSAETQYF.

This clonotype was recorded a few times. The genes are TRBV5-5 and TRBJ2-1; TRBD1 matches 11 bases. V gave up 2 bases and J gave up 13 bases; unmatched junction bases: 11. The CDR3 extends over 15 amino acids. Germline CDR1 and CDR2: SGHKS and YYEKEE (reference sequence). CDR3 coding DNA: TGTGCCAGCAGCTTCCGCCGGGACAGGGGGTCGGGTCAGTTCTTC. Its translation: CASSFRRDRGSGQFF.

The chain is built from TRBV20-1 and TRBJ2-3; a possible D gene is TRBD2 (5 bases). Germline assignment: CDR1 DFQATT and CDR2 SNEGSKA (reference sequence). There are 13 residues in the CDR3. The CDR3 is CSPRDYITDTQYF. CDR3 bases: TGCAGCCCACGAGACTACATCACAGATACGCAGTATTTT.

This clonotype has just a few counts. The genes are TRBV25-1 and TRBJ2-3; the D call may be TRBD1 or TRBD2 (5 bases each). The germline V gene has CDR1 MGHDK and CDR2 SYGVNS. The CDR3 runs 11 residues. V dropped 4 bases and J dropped 7 bases, with 6 bases sitting between them. The CDR3 here is CASSGGNTQYF. The DNA for the CDR3 is TGTGCCAGCAGTGGGGGGAATACGCAGTATTTT.